A selection of T cell receptor beta chains follows, all from one sample in a study of T cell repertoires in cytomegalovirus infection. TCRdb redid the calling of the reads with MiXCR, one entry per CDR3 protein. Of about 900,000 distinct CDR3 sequences in the sample, around 30% are singletons; the top ten hold around 15%. No antigen is known for these receptors. This specimen was cultured CD8+ T cells from PBMCs, taken from culture after CMV antigen stimulation. These receptor sequences come from a human donor in good health (CMV status not recorded). Some clones in this sample may be carry-over from other donors' samples. CDR3s include the opening cysteine and the closing phenylalanine or tryptophan. A D gene is named only where the DNA matches it firmly. Size is stated for part of the rows, as once, few or many counts, or as a class when the clone is expanded.

>-|-|TRBV7-6|TRBJ2-1
TGTGCCAGCAGCTTAAGCGAGACTCATGAGCAGTTCTTC
CASSLSETHEQFF
>-|many|TRBV12-3/TRBV12-4|TRBJ2-5
TGTGCCACCCAGGGGTCACCGATTGGGGCCCAGTACTTC
CATQGSPIGAQYF
>-|-|TRBV27|TRBJ1-3
TGTGCCAGCAGTTTATCGGGGCCGCTGACGGGAAACACCATATATTTT
CASSLSGPLTGNTIYF
>-|many|TRBV7-8|TRBJ2-1
TGTGCCAGCAGCTTAGCTTCGGGGCGCAATGAGCAGTTCTTC
CASSLASGRNEQFF
>-|-|TRBV27|TRBJ2-7
TGTGCCAGTATAGATGGAGACAACTACGAGCAGTACTTC
CASIDGDNYEQYF
>TRBD1|-|TRBV5-1|TRBJ2-2
TGCGCCAGCAGCATACGGGACAGGAAACCCGGGGAGCTGTTTTTT
CASSIRDRKPGELFF
>-|-|TRBV2|TRBJ2-4
TGTGCCAGCAGTGAGGGCAGAAGAAACATTCAGTACTTC
CASSEGRRNIQYF
>-|-|TRBV19|TRBJ2-1
TGTGCCAGTAGTATGGATATCTACAATGAGCAGTTCTTC
CASSMDIYNEQFF
>TRBD1|many|TRBV11-2|TRBJ2-1
TGTGCCAGCAGCTTCTCGACAGGGCGTCCCTACAATGAGCAGTTCTTC
CASSFSTGRPYNEQFF
>-|-|TRBV7-9|TRBJ1-1
TGTGCCAGCAGATCTCCCGGGTGGACTGAAGCTTTCTTT
CASRSPGWTEAFF
>TRBD2|-|TRBV7-6|TRBJ2-1
TGTGCTAGCAGCCGGGGACTAGCGGGGCGCAATGAGCAGTTCTTC
CASSRGLAGRNEQFF
>TRBD2|-|TRBV4-2|TRBJ2-3
TGTGCCAGCAGCCAAGGAAGCGGGGGACGCACAGATACGCAGTATTTT
CASSQGSGGRTDTQYF
>TRBD1|many|TRBV7-8|TRBJ1-1
TGTGCCAGCAGCTCAAGGGACAGGGAAGCTTTCTTT
CASSSRDREAFF
>TRBD2|many|TRBV7-2|TRBJ2-7
TGTGCCAGCAGACGCCCACTAGCGGGGGTTTACGAGCAGTACTTC
CASRRPLAGVYEQYF
>TRBD1|few|TRBV4-1|TRBJ1-1
TGCGCCAGCAGCCTCCACCGGGACAGGGCCCAAGAGGCTTTCTTT
CASSLHRDRAQEAFF
>-|few|TRBV10-2|TRBJ2-5
TGCGCCAGCAGTGAGTCGCGGGGTACCAGGGAGACCCAGTACTTC
CASSESRGTRETQYF
>-|-|TRBV14|TRBJ1-1
TGTGCCAGCAGCCAAACAGCTTACACTGAAGCTTTCTTT
CASSQTAYTEAFF
>-|-|TRBV6-5|TRBJ2-5
TGTGCCAGCAGGACGAGCTCTCAGACCCAGTACTTC
CASRTSSQTQYF
>-|few|TRBV6-6|TRBJ1-1
TGTGCCAGCTCGCTGCCGGGACAGAACACTGAAGCTTTCTTT
CASSLPGQNTEAFF
>-|-|TRBV6-1|TRBJ2-2
TGTGCCAGCAGTGACCCCAGACAGGGAGGGGGGGAGCTGTTTTTT
CASSDPRQGGGELFF
>-|-|TRBV4-1|TRBJ1-5
TGCGCCAGCAGCCAAGGGGGGACGTTGGAGGGACAGCCCCAGCATTTT
CASSQGGTLEGQPQHF
>-|-|TRBV20-1|TRBJ1-5
TGCAGTGCTAGAACGGGGCTCAATCAGCCCCAGCATTTT
CSARTGLNQPQHF
>-|-|TRBV12-3/TRBV12-4|TRBJ1-4
TGTGCCAGCAGTTTTGAGGCGGGGCCAACTAATGAAAAACTGTTTTTT
CASSFEAGPTNEKLFF
>-|few|TRBV14|TRBJ2-7
TGTGCCAGCAGCCAAGACTCTTGGACTACCCCCTACGAGCAGTACTTC
CASSQDSWTTPYEQYF
>-|-|TRBV24-1|TRBJ2-6
TGTGCCACCAGCAACAGGGAATCCGGGGCCAACGTCCTGACTTTC
CATSNRESGANVLTF
>TRBD1|few|TRBV12-3/TRBV12-4|TRBJ1-5
TGTGCCAGCAGTGCCGTGACAGGGCAAAGCAATCAGCCCCAGCATTTT
CASSAVTGQSNQPQHF
>-|few|TRBV10-2|TRBJ1-2
TGCGCCAGCATGATGGTTCTCGGCCCGTTTGATGGCTACACCTTC
CASMMVLGPFDGYTF
>TRBD2|-|TRBV7-9|TRBJ2-5
TGTGCCAGCAGCACTACTAGCGTAGGAGAGACCCAGTACTTC
CASSTTSVGETQYF
>TRBD1|few|TRBV7-7|TRBJ2-2
TGTGCTAGCAGCCCCGGGACAGGGTACTCCGGGGAGCTGTTTTTT
CASSPGTGYSGELFF
>-|many|TRBV7-9|TRBJ1-2
TGTGCCAGCAGCCTAAACTATGGCTACACCTTC
CASSLNYGYTF